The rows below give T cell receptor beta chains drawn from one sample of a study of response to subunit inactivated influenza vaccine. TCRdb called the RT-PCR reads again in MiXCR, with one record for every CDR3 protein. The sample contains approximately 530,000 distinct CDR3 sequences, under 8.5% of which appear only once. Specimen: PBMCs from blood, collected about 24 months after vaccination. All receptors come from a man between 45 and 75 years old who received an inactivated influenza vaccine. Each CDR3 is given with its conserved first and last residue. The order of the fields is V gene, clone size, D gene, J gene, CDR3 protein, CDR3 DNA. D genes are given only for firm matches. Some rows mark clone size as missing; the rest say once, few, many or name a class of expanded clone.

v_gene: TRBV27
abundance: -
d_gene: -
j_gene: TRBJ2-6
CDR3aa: CASSLSNPRSGANVLTF
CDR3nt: TGTGCCAGCAGTTTATCGAACCCTAGATCTGGGGCCAACGTCCTGACTTTC

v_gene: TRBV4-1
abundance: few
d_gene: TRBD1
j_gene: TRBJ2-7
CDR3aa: CASSQAAGGGYEQYF
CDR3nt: TGCGCCAGCAGCCAAGCGGCAGGGGGCGGGTACGAGCAGTACTTC

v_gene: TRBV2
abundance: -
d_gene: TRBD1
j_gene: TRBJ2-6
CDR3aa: CATRRDRDSWGANVLTF
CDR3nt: TGTGCCACGAGACGGGACAGGGACTCGTGGGGGGCCAACGTCCTGACTTTC

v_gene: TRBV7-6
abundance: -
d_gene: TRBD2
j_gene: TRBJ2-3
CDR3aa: CASSLASPGLAGKDTQYF
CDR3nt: TGTGCCAGCAGCTTAGCCTCCCCGGGACTAGCGGGAAAAGATACGCAGTATTTT

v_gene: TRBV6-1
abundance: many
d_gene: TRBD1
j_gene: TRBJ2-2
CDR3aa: CASSQGADTGELFF
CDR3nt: TGTGCCAGCAGTCAGGGGGCGGACACCGGGGAGCTGTTTTTT

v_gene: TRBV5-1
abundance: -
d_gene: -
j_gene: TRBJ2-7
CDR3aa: CASSLGVFTGPHEQYF
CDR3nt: TGCGCCAGCAGCTTGGGAGTATTCACGGGACCCCACGAGCAGTACTTC

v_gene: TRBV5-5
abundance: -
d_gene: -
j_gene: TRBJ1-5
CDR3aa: CASSLNGQNNQPQHF
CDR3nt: TGTGCCAGCAGCTTGAACGGGCAGAACAATCAGCCCCAGCATTTT

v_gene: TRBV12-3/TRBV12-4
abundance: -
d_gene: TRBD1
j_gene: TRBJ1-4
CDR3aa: CASSFPGGNEKLFF
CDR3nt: TGTGCCAGCAGTTTTCCAGGGGGTAATGAAAAACTGTTTTTT

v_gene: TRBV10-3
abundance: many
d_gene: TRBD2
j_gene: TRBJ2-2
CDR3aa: CAINRSGRAGELFF
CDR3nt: TGTGCCATCAATAGGAGCGGGAGGGCCGGGGAGCTGTTTTTT

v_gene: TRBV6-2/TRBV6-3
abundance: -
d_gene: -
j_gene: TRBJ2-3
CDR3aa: CASSFRSQTDTQYF
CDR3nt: TGTGCCAGCAGTTTCCGCAGCCAGACAGATACGCAGTATTTT

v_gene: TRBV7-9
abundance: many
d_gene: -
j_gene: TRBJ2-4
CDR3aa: CASSLGTAGQYF
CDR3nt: TGTGCCAGCAGCTTAGGGACGGCGGGTCAGTACTTC

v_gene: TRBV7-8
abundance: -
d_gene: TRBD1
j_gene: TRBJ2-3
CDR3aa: CASSHFQTSGQPTDTQYF
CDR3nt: TGTGCCAGCAGCCACTTCCAGACCTCGGGACAGCCCACAGATACGCAGTATTTT

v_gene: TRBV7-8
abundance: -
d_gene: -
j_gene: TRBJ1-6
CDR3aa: CASSSAPGTKKSPLHF
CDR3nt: TGTGCCAGCAGCTCCGCCCCCGGGACGAAGAAATCACCCCTCCACTTT

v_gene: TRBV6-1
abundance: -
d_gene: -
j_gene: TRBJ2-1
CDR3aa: CASSETGSRHNEQFF
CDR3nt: TGTGCCAGCAGTGAAACAGGGAGCAGACACAATGAGCAGTTCTTC

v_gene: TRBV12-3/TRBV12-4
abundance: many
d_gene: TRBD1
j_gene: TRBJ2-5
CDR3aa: CASSRQGLQETQYF
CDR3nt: TGTGCCAGCAGTCGACAGGGTTTGCAAGAGACCCAGTACTTC

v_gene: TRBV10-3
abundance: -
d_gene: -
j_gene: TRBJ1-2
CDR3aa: CATADRIGSSTNYGYTF
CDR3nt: TGTGCCACCGCCGACAGGATAGGTTCTTCTACTAACTATGGCTACACCTTC

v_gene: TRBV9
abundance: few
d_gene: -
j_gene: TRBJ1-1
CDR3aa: CASSDDPRDRNTEAFF
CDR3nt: TGTGCCAGCAGCGATGACCCCAGGGATCGGAACACTGAAGCTTTCTTT

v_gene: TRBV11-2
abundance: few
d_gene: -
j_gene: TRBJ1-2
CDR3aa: CASSRNRVVDYGYTF
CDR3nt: TGTGCCAGCAGCCGCAATCGGGTGGTCGACTATGGCTACACCTTC

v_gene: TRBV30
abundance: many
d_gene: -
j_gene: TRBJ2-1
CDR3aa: CAWSRSEYNEQFF
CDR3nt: TGTGCCTGGAGTAGATCTGAGTACAATGAGCAGTTCTTC

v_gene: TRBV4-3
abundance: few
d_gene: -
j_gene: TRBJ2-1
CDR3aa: CASSRRGDGNNEQFF
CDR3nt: TGCGCCAGCAGCCGCAGGGGTGATGGGAACAATGAGCAGTTCTTC

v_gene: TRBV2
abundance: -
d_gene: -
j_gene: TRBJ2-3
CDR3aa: CAIAGTRADTQYF
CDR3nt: TGTGCCATCGCCGGGACGAGAGCAGATACGCAGTATTTT

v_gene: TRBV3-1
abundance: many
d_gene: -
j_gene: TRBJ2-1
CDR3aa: CASSQGGVYEQFF
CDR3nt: TGTGCCAGCAGCCAAGGGGGGGTCTATGAGCAGTTCTTC

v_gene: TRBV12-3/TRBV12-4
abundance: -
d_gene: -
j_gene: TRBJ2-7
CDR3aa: CASSLTREQYF
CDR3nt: TGTGCCAGCAGTTTAACCCGCGAGCAGTACTTC

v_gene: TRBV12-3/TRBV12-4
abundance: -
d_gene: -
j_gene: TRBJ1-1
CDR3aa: CASSSRHNTEAFF
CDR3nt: TGTGCCAGCAGTTCCCGACACAACACTGAAGCTTTCTTT

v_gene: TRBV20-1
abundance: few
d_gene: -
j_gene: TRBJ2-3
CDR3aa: CSAKNRISTDTQYF
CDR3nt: TGCAGTGCCAAAAACCGAATCAGCACAGATACGCAGTATTTT

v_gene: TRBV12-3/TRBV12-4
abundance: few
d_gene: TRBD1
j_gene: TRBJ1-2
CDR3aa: CASTLNTGQGRKGYTF
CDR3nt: TGTGCCAGCACCCTCAATACGGGACAGGGTCGGAAGGGCTACACCTTC

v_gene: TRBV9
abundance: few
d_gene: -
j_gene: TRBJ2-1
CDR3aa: CASSVTQGSAYNEQFF
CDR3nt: TGTGCCAGCAGCGTAACCCAGGGGAGTGCCTACAATGAGCAGTTCTTC

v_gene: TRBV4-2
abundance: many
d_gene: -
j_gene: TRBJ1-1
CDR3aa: CASSQLTGNTEAFF
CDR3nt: TGTGCCAGCAGCCAACTGACAGGGAACACTGAAGCTTTCTTT

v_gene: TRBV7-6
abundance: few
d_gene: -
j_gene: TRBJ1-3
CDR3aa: CASSLGSMRSGNTIYF
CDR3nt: TGTGCCAGCAGCTTAGGATCTATGCGCTCTGGAAACACCATATATTTT

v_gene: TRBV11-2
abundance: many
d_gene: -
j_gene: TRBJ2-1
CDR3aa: CASSQGTEEFF
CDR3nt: TGTGCCAGCAGCCAGGGAACGGAGGAGTTCTTC

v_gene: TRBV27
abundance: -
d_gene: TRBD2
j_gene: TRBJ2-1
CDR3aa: CASSESPRLAGYNEQFF
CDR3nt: TGTGCCAGCAGTGAATCTCCCCGGCTAGCGGGATACAATGAGCAGTTCTTC

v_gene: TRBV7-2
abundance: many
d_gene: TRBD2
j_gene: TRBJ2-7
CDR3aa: CASSVGTSGPYEQYF
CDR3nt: TGTGCCAGCAGCGTCGGGACTAGCGGCCCCTACGAGCAGTACTTC

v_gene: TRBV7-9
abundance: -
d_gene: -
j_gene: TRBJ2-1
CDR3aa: CASSSGVYNSREQFF
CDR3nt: TGTGCCAGCAGCTCGGGGGTCTACAATTCGCGTGAGCAGTTCTTC

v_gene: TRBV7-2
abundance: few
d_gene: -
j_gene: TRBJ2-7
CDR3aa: CASSLVASSYEQYF
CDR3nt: TGTGCCAGCAGCTTAGTTGCTAGCTCCTACGAGCAGTACTTC

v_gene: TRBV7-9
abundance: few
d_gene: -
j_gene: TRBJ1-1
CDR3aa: CASRSRDSGTEAFF
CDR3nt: TGTGCCAGTCGATCCCGGGACTCGGGTACTGAAGCTTTCTTT

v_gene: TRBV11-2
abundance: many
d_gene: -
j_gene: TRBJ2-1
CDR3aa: CASSSSGGEQFF
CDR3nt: TGTGCCAGCAGCTCCTCTGGGGGGGAGCAGTTCTTC

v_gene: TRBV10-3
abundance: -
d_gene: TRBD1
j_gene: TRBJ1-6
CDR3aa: CAIRTGSSYNSPLHF
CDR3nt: TGTGCCATCCGGACAGGTAGCTCCTATAATTCACCCCTCCACTTT